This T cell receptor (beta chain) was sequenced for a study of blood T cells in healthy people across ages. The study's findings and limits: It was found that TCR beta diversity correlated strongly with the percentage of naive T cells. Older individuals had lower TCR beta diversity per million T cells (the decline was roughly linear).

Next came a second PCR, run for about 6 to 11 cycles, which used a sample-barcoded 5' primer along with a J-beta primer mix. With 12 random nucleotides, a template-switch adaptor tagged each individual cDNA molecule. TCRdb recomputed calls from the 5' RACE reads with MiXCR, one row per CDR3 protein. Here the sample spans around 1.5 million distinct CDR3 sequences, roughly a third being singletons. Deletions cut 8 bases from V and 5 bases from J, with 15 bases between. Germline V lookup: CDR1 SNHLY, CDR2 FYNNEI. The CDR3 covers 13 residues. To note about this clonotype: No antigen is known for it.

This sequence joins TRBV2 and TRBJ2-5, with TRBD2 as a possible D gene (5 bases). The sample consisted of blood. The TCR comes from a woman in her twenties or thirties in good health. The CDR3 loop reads CASLGLSGETQYF. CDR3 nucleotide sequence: TGTGCCAGCCTCGGTTTATCGGGGGAGACCCAGTACTTC.